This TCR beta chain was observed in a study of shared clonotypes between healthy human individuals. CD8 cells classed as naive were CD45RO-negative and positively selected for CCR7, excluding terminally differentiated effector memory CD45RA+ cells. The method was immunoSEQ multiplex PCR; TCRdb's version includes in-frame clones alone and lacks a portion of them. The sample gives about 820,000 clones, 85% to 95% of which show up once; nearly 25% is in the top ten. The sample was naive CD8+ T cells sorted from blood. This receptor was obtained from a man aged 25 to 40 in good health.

CDR3 sequence: CASSIRGQGVTEAFF. The CDR3 DNA reads as TGTGCCAGTAGTATCAGGGGACAGGGCGTTACTGAAGCTTTCTTT. J is TRBJ1-1 and V is TRBV19; TRBD1 agrees at 9 bases. The CDR3 contains 15 residues. Germline V CDR1 and CDR2: LNHDA, SQIVND (reference sequence). The V segment lost 3 bases and the J segment 5 bases; nucleotides outside the gene matches: 7.